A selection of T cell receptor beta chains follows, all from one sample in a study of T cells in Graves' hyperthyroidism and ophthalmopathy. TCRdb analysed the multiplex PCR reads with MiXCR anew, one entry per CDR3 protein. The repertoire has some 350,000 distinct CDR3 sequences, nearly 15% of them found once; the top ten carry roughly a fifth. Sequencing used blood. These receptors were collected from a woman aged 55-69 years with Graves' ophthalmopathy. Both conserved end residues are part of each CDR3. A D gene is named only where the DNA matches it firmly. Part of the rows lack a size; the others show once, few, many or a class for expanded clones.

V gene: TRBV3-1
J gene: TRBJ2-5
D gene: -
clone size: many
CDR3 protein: CASSSGILRVQYF
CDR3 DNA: TGTGCCAGCAGCTCCGGGATCCTCCGGGTCCAGTACTTC

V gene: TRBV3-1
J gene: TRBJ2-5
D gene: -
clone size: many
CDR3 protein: CASSQRTQETQYF
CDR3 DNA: TGTGCCAGCAGCCAAAGGACTCAAGAGACCCAGTACTTC

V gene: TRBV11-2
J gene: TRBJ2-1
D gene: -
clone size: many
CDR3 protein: CASSLAQYNEQFF
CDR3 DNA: TGTGCCAGCAGCTTAGCACAATACAATGAGCAGTTCTTC

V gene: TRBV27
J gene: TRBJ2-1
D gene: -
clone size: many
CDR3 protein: CASSLRIQYNEQFF
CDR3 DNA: TGTGCCAGCAGTCTCCGGATCCAGTACAATGAGCAGTTCTTC

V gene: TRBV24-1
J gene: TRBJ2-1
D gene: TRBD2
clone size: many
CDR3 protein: CATSEAVTSGRRNNEQFF
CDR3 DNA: TGTGCCACCAGTGAGGCGGTCACTAGCGGGAGAAGAAACAATGAGCAGTTCTTC

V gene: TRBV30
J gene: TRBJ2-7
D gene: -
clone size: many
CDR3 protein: CAWSVDFYEQYF
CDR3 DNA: TGTGCCTGGAGTGTGGATTTCTACGAGCAGTACTTC

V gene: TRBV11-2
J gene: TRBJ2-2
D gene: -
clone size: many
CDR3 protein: CASSLELASGELFF
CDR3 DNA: TGTGCCAGCAGCTTAGAATTAGCAAGCGGGGAGCTGTTTTTT

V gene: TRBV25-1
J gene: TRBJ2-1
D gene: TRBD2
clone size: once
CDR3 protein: CASSGPGSGKNNEQFF
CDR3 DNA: TGTGCCAGCAGTGGCCCCGGTAGCGGGAAAAACAATGAGCAGTTCTTC

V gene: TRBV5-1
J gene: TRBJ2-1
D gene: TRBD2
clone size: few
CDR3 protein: CASSSGLAEYNEQFF
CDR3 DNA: TGCGCCAGCAGCTCCGGACTAGCGGAGTACAATGAGCAGTTCTTC

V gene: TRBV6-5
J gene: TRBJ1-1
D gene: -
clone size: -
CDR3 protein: CASSYLRTEAFF
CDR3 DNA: TGTGCCAGCAGTTACCTCCGCACTGAAGCTTTCTTT